These 31 T cell receptor beta chains came from one sample sequenced in a study of cytomegalovirus exposure and HLA in healthy donors. With 60 Vbeta and 13 Jbeta primers, the PCR was carried out. Produced via immunoSEQ multiplex PCR; TCRdb's table is partial and in-frame only. The sample lists about 180,000 clones, around 83% occurring once. Material: PBMCs. The receptors shown here come from a girl aged 2-10 years in good health and CMV-seropositive.

The chain recombines TRBV15 with TRBJ1-5; D perhaps matches TRBD1 (5 bases). V lost 1 base and J 0 bases, leaving 13 bases between the germline ends. The CDR3 length is 17 residues. Germline loops: CDR1 LNHNV, CDR2 YYDKDF (reference sequence). CDR3 sequence (DNA): TGTGCCACCAGCAGAGTAAAGTTCAGGGCTAGCAATCAGCCCCAGCATTTT. Translating gives CATSRVKFRASNQPQHF.

Here the CDR3 DNA reads TGTGCCAGCAGTCATCTTTCCCAGGCTCGCGACGAGCAGTACTTC. It encodes CASSHLSQARDEQYF. J is TRBJ2-5 and V is TRBV28, with D uncertain. The last part of the DNA fits TRBJ2-7 better; the J call may be wrong. Germline CDR1 reads MDHEN; CDR2 reads SYDVKM. The CDR3 consists of 15 residues.

This chain joins TRBV9 and TRBJ1-2, with TRBD1 matching over 8 bases. Germline V lookup: CDR1 SGDLS, CDR2 YYNGEE. Germline trimming cut 3 bases from V and 6 bases from J; bases unmatched to any gene: 13. The CDR3 totals 16 residues. The DNA of the CDR3 is TGTGCCAGCAGCGGGGATACTGGACAGGGAGAAAATGGCTACACCTTC. Translating gives CASSGDTGQGENGYTF. Together with reference TRBV9 and TRBJ1-2, the CDR3 gives the full variable domain: DSGVTQTPKHLITATGQRVTLRCSPRSGDLSVYWYQQSLDQGLQFLIQYYNGEERAKGNILERFSAQQFPDLHSELNLSSLELGDSALYFCASSGDTGQGENGYTFGSGTRLTVV.

V usage is TRBV18 and J usage is TRBJ2-1; 10 bases map to TRBD2. The CDR3 length is 15 residues. The J segment lost 7 bases and the V segment lost 2 bases, leaving 5 bases of the junction unmatched. Germline values: CDR1 KGHSH, CDR2 LQKENI. This CDR3 reads CASSPRSGRANEQFF. CDR3 sequence (DNA): TGTGCCAGCTCACCAAGGAGCGGGAGGGCTAATGAGCAGTTCTTC. The full variable domain, in which reference TRBV18 and TRBJ2-1 provide the parts outside the CDR3, is NAGVMQNPRHLVRRRGQEARLRCSPMKGHSHVYWYRQLPEEGLKFMVYLQKENIIDESGMPKERFSAEFPKEGPSILRIQQVVRGDSAAYFCASSPRSGRANEQFFGPGTRLTVL.

The rearrangement uses TRBV27 and TRBJ1-1; D gene unclear. Germline values: CDR1 MNHEY, CDR2 SMNVEV (reference sequence). The CDR3 loop spans 13 amino acids. Trimming left V 5 bases short and J 0 bases short, with 7 bases between. DNA of the CDR3: TGTGCCAGCAGTCCGTTAATGAACACTGAAGCTTTCTTT. Translating gives CASSPLMNTEAFF.

The CDR3 nucleotides are TGTGCCAGCAGCCCGGACAGGGCCTATGGCTACACCTTC. Translation gives CASSPDRAYGYTF. This chain uses TRBV9 with TRBJ1-2; TRBD1 matches 8 bases. From germline, CDR1 is SGDLS and CDR2 YYNGEE. CDR3 length: 13 residues. After removal of 4 bases from V and 4 bases from J, the junction contained 3 bases not matched to a gene.

The chain carries TRBV29-1 and TRBJ2-2; possible D gene TRBD1, 5 bases. There are 14 residues in the CDR3. The germline gives CDR1 SQVTM, CDR2 ANQGSEA. Trimming removed 4 bases from V and 0 bases from J, with 9 bases in between. CDR3 loop: CSVVTVANTGELFF. The CDR3 nucleotides read TGCAGCGTTGTGACAGTCGCGAACACCGGGGAGCTGTTTTTT.

The CDR3 region has the DNA TGTGCCAGCAGCTTAGGCGGGACTTACTCCTACGAGCAGTACTTC. Residues: CASSLGGTYSYEQYF. This chain uses TRBV5-5 with TRBJ2-7, with D maybe TRBD2 (6 bases). V was cut by 2 bases and J by 0 bases, with 12 bases left in between. The CDR3 has 15 amino acids. Germline CDR1 is SGHKS and CDR2 is YYEKEE (reference sequence).

The chain has TRBV7-2 and TRBJ2-3; 11 bases map to TRBD2. In germline, CDR1 is SGHTA, CDR2 FQGNSA. V gave up 8 bases and J gave up 10 bases; unmatched junction bases: 11. The CDR3 length is 14 residues. CDR3 nucleotide sequence: TGTGCCAGCGGAGGACTAGCGGGCCCCGGTTCGCAGTATTTT. It encodes CASGGLAGPGSQYF.

This clone was counted a few times. This chain connects TRBV28 to TRBJ1-5; D remains unclear. Germline CDR1 MDHEN, CDR2 SYDVKM. This CDR3 comprises 15 residues. V lost 7 bases and J 5 bases, leaving 18 bases between the germline ends. This CDR3 reads CASMKRQTGYQPQHF. CDR3 nucleotides: TGTGCCAGCATGAAGCGGCAGACTGGATATCAGCCCCAGCATTTT.

The genes are TRBV5-1 and TRBJ1-2, with D possibly being TRBD1 (6 bases). This CDR3 contains 11 residues. Between the trimmed V and J ends, which lost 7 bases and 11 bases, there was a span of 15 bases. Germline CDR1 and CDR2: SGHRS and YFSETQ. In nucleotides, the CDR3 is TGCGCCAGCTCCTCGCAGGGGAGTTACACCTTC. Translated: CASSSQGSYTF.

The chain has TRBV11-1 and TRBJ2-1, with TRBD2 identical over 8 bases. With 4 bases clipped from V and 2 bases from J, the junction kept 10 bases outside the gene matches. The V gene's germline CDR1 is SGHAT and CDR2 FQDESV (reference sequence). CDR3 length: 17 amino acids. This CDR3 reads CASSSPPAGAAYNEQFF. The CDR3 nucleotides read TGTGCCAGCAGCTCCCCCCCAGCGGGGGCTGCCTACAATGAGCAGTTCTTC.

This clone turned up a few times. The gene calls are TRBV27 and TRBJ2-7; no reliable D call. The CDR3 covers 12 residues. Germline V gene data show CDR1 as MNHEY and CDR2 as SMNVEV (reference sequence). Trimming cost V 4 bases and J 4 bases, with 8 bases left between them. CDR3 amino acids: CASSSSGYEQYF. The DNA for the CDR3 is TGTGCCAGCAGTTCGTCCGGGTACGAGCAGTACTTC.

This clone appeared a few times. The J gene is TRBJ1-1, the V gene TRBV10-1; TRBD1 matches 9 bases. This CDR3 is 15 amino acids long. Germline V gene lookup returns CDR1 WNHNN and CDR2 SYGVQD (reference sequence). V trimming: 4 bases; J trimming: 1 base; junction bases outside the gene matches: 4. The CDR3 spells CASSGPGQGNTEAFF. The CDR3 nucleotides are TGCGCCAGCAGTGGACCGGGACAGGGGAACACTGAAGCTTTCTTT.

The V gene is TRBV28, the J gene TRBJ1-5, with 9 bases fitting TRBD1. V shed 5 bases, J shed 9 bases, and the junction held 8 bases outside the gene matches. The CDR3 sequence is 14 residues long. The V gene's germline CDR1 is MDHEN and CDR2 SYDVKM. The CDR3: CASSQTGGVGPQHF. The CDR3, as DNA: TGTGCCAGCAGTCAGACAGGGGGGGTTGGGCCCCAGCATTTT. The full variable domain, completed using reference TRBV28 and TRBJ1-5, is DVKVTQSSRYLVKRTGEKVFLECVQDMDHENMFWYRQDPGLGLRLIYFSYDVKMKEKGDIPEGYSVSREKKERFSLILESASTNQTSMYLCASSQTGGVGPQHFGDGTRLSIL.

This chain connects TRBV29-1 to TRBJ2-7; no firm D call. CDR3 size: 12 residues. Trimming removed 0 bases from V and 1 base from J, with 4 bases in between. Germline V gives CDR1 SQVTM, CDR2 ANQGSEA. CDR3 DNA sequence: TGCAGCGTTGAAGACGGTTCCTACGAGCAGTACTTC. Its translation is CSVEDGSYEQYF.

V is TRBV11-2 and J is TRBJ2-5; perhaps TRBD1 as D (5 bases). The germline CDR1 and CDR2 sequences are SGHAT and FQNNGV. V shed 6 bases and J shed 2 bases, with 16 bases lying between them. CDR3 length: 15 amino acids. DNA for the CDR3: TGTGCCAGCAGGCGTCCTGGGGCCCTGCAAGAGACCCAGTACTTC. This gives the protein CASRRPGALQETQYF.

The chain has TRBV11-1 and TRBJ1-1; D remains ambiguous. The germline V gene has CDR1 SGHAT and CDR2 FQDESV (reference sequence). The CDR3 contains 12 residues. V was pared by 5 bases and J by 1 base, with 5 bases between. CDR3 sequence (DNA): TGTGCCAGCAGCCGACAGAACACTGAAGCTTTCTTT. Amino acids: CASSRQNTEAFF. Together with reference TRBV11-1 and TRBJ1-1, the CDR3 gives the full variable domain: EAEVAQSPRYKITEKSQAVAFWCDPISGHATLYWYRQILGQGPELLVQFQDESVVDDSQLPKDRFSAERLKGVDSTLKIQPAELGDSAMYLCASSRQNTEAFFGQGTRLTVV.

The chain joins TRBV28 to TRBJ1-1; the match to TRBD1 covers 7 bases. The CDR3 has 14 amino acids. The V and J ends lost 7 bases and 2 bases, in that order; junction bases with no gene match: 7. Per germline, CDR1 MDHEN and CDR2 SYDVKM. CDR3 in amino acids: CASNPGQTNTEAFF. In DNA form, the CDR3 reads TGTGCCAGCAATCCGGGACAGACAAACACTGAAGCTTTCTTT.

The chain combines TRBV9 with TRBJ1-4, with 7 bases fitting TRBD1. Germline V CDR1 and CDR2: SGDLS, YYNGEE. This CDR3 spans 15 amino acids. The junction had 3 bases not matched to a gene; V was cut back by 0 bases and J by 4 bases. CDR3 sequence (DNA): TGTGCCAGCAGCGTAGGACAGGGAAGTAATGAAAAACTGTTTTTT. This gives the protein CASSVGQGSNEKLFF. Full variable domain (missing parts from reference TRBV9 and TRBJ1-4): DSGVTQTPKHLITATGQRVTLRCSPRSGDLSVYWYQQSLDQGLQFLIQYYNGEERAKGNILERFSAQQFPDLHSELNLSSLELGDSALYFCASSVGQGSNEKLFFGSGTQLSVL.

The chain employs TRBV13 and TRBJ2-7; D is possibly TRBD1 (5 bases). The CDR3 extends over 14 amino acids. Per germline, CDR1 PRHDT and CDR2 FYEKMQ (reference sequence). V shed 5 bases and J shed 3 bases, with 14 bases lying between them. The chain's CDR3 is CASSPPDIYYEQYF. CDR3 in DNA: TGTGCCAGCAGCCCCCCGGACATATACTACGAGCAGTACTTC.

This chain uses TRBV5-1 with TRBJ2-5; D not resolved. The CDR3 is 14 residues long. The germline V gene has CDR1 SGHRS and CDR2 YFSETQ. The V and J ends lost 5 bases and 0 bases respectively, with 11 bases between them. The CDR3 here is CASRPELNQETQYF. CDR3 nucleotide sequence: TGCGCCAGCAGGCCTGAACTAAACCAAGAGACCCAGTACTTC.

The V gene is TRBV2, the J gene TRBJ1-2, with TRBD1 matching over 9 bases. J lost 5 bases, V lost 4 bases, and 8 bases had no gene match. Germline CDR1 is SNHLY and CDR2 is FYNNEI. The CDR3 is made up of 15 amino acids. CDR3 nucleotides: TGTGCCAGCAGTGCCTTACACGGGACAGGGTATGGCTACACCTTC. It translates to CASSALHGTGYGYTF. The full variable domain, its missing parts supplied by reference TRBV2 and TRBJ1-2, is EPEVTQTPSHQVTQMGQEVILRCVPISNHLYFYWYRQILGQKVEFLVSFYNNEISEKSEIFDDQFSVERPDGSNFTLKIRSTKLEDSAMYFCASSALHGTGYGYTFGSGTRLTVV.

The rearrangement links TRBV30 to TRBJ1-5; 9 bases map to TRBD1. Germline V lookup: CDR1 GTSNPN, CDR2 SVGIG (reference sequence). Germline trimming cut 0 bases from V and 6 bases from J; bases unmatched to any gene: 3. CDR3 length: 14 amino acids. The CDR3 bases are TGTGCCTGGAGTGTACTGACAGGGGGTCAGCCCCAGCATTTT. Translating gives CAWSVLTGGQPQHF.

V gene TRBV2 combines with J gene TRBJ2-7, with a possible D match to TRBD1 (6 bases). Germline V lookup: CDR1 SNHLY, CDR2 FYNNEI. Trimming took 7 bases from V and 5 from J, leaving 24 bases between them. The CDR3 totals 16 residues. CDR3 DNA sequence: TGTGCCAGCAATCGGCAGGGGCCCCGCGGTAGGGACGAGCAGTACTTC. This gives the protein CASNRQGPRGRDEQYF. Full variable domain (rest looked up from reference TRBV2 and TRBJ2-7): EPEVTQTPSHQVTQMGQEVILRCVPISNHLYFYWYRQILGQKVEFLVSFYNNEISEKSEIFDDQFSVERPDGSNFTLKIRSTKLEDSAMYFCASNRQGPRGRDEQYFGPGTRLTVT.

This clone has just one count. This rearrangement joins TRBV30 to TRBJ2-7; 12 nucleotides align to TRBD2. V was pared by 5 bases and J by 4 bases, with 3 bases of the junction left unmatched. Looked up from germline, CDR1 is GTSNPN and CDR2 is SVGIG (reference sequence). This CDR3 has 13 amino acids. DNA of the CDR3: TGTGCCTGGCCTAGCGGGAGGGTTTACGAGCAGTACTTC. Amino acids: CAWPSGRVYEQYF.

The V gene is TRBV5-4, the J gene TRBJ2-1, with D possibly matching TRBD2 (5 bases). Trimming left V 6 bases short and J 3 bases short, with 22 bases between. This CDR3 comprises 17 residues. Germline CDR1 reads SGHNT; CDR2 reads YYREEE (reference sequence). The CDR3 nucleotides are TGTGCCAGCACCACGCGCCCTTGGTTCAGCGGCTACAATGAGCAGTTCTTC. It specifies CASTTRPWFSGYNEQFF.

The chain is built from TRBV18 and TRBJ1-1; possibly TRBD1 for D (5 bases). The V gene lost 3 bases and the J gene lost 4 bases, with 12 bases spanning the gap. Per germline, CDR1 KGHSH and CDR2 LQKENI. This CDR3 region has 14 residues. The CDR3 sequence: CASSPNRGGTEAFF. CDR3 DNA: TGTGCCAGCTCACCTAATAGGGGTGGCACTGAAGCTTTCTTT. Supplemented by reference TRBV18 and TRBJ1-1, the full variable domain reads NAGVMQNPRHLVRRRGQEARLRCSPMKGHSHVYWYRQLPEEGLKFMVYLQKENIIDESGMPKERFSAEFPKEGPSILRIQQVVRGDSAAYFCASSPNRGGTEAFFGQGTRLTVV.

On this clone itself: The junction departs from the called germline gene at one end, perhaps through a read error. V is TRBV5-1 and J is TRBJ2-3, with no clear D. Germline loops: CDR1 SGHRS, CDR2 YFSETQ. CDR3 length equals 15 residues. This chain's CDR3 is CASTLLSYWTDTQYF. CDR3 DNA sequence: TGCGCCAGCACCTTGCTCTCCTACTGGACAGATACGCAGTATTTT.

The genes are TRBV6-1 and TRBJ1-2; D possibly corresponds to TRBD1 (6 bases). The CDR3 spans 14 residues. Trimming shortened V by 6 bases and J by 8 bases, and 19 bases separated the two germline ends. Germline values: CDR1 MNHNS, CDR2 SASEGT. The CDR3 nucleotides read TGTGCCAGCAGCGTGGGGGCGGGGGTAGAGGGCTACACCTTC. This sequence encodes CASSVGAGVEGYTF.

This chain uses TRBV5-1 with TRBJ1-1; no definite D call. Germline CDR1 is SGHRS and CDR2 is YFSETQ. The CDR3 extends over 14 amino acids. Deletions cut 4 bases from V and 0 bases from J, with 10 bases between. The CDR3 DNA sequence: TGCGCCAGCAGCCCAGAGGCGGTGAACACTGAAGCTTTCTTT. As protein: CASSPEAVNTEAFF.